This T cell receptor beta chain was sequenced during a study of cytomegalovirus exposure and HLA in healthy donors. The study, taken as a whole, reports: Later on, a genetic analysis was performed. It linked a missense variant in DCLRE1C with V- and J-gene trimming of TCR beta.

Concerning this clone itself: No antigen is known for it.

PCR primers comprised 60 Vbeta and 13 Jbeta primers. Sequencing used immunoSEQ multiplex PCR; TCRdb keeps in-frame clones, though not all of them. The sample shows 150,000 to 200,000 clones, around 77% of them seen only once. The source of this sequence is a woman under 40 in good health and CMV-seropositive. The sample taken for sequencing was PBMCs.

CDR3 in DNA: TGCGCCAGCAGCATCCAAGGCGGCCTAGCGGGAGCCTACGAGCAGTACTTC. Translated, it gives CASSIQGGLAGAYEQYF. The chain has TRBV5-1 and TRBJ2-7, with 10 bases identical to TRBD2. Germline loops: CDR1 SGHRS, CDR2 YFSETQ. This CDR3 contains 17 residues. Trimming took 4 bases from V and 2 from J; bases not matched to a gene: 12. The variable domain in full, with the rest retrieved from reference TRBV5-1 and TRBJ2-7, is KAGVTQTPRYLIKTRGQQVTLSCSPISGHRSVSWYQQTPGQGLQFLFEYFSETQRNKGNFPGRFSGRQFSNSRSEMNVSTLELGDSALYLCASSIQGGLAGAYEQYFGPGTRLTVT.